Below are 2 T cell receptor beta chains sequenced from a single sample in a study of glioma-infiltrating T cells. Amplification of TCR alpha and beta CDR3 regions from RNA used iRepertoire nested multiplex PCR. TCRdb re-analysed the multiplex PCR reads in MiXCR, keeping a single row per CDR3 protein. Found here are around 130,000 distinct CDR3 sequences, 24% of them singletons; the top ten hold 27%. The sequencing input was glioma tissue, nonneoplastic brain tissue, or PBMCs (not recorded which). The receptors shown here come from a human donor with low-grade glioma or glioblastoma, undergoing nonglioma brain surgery, or in good health (not recorded which).

This clonotype was counted between two and nine times. The chain carries TRBV29-1 and TRBJ2-7, with D possibly being TRBD1 or TRBD2 (5 bases each). The germline V gene has CDR1 SQVTM and CDR2 ANQGSEA. V was pared by 4 bases and J by 6 bases, with 13 bases between. The CDR3 totals 12 residues. The CDR3 loop reads CSVGQGVGEQYV. The CDR3 bases are TGCAGCGTTGGGCAGGGAGTAGGCGAGCAGTACGTC.

The chain couples TRBV11-1 to TRBJ1-5; no clear D. This CDR3 is 13 amino acids long. Germline CDR1 reads SGHAT; CDR2 reads FQDESV (reference sequence). V was clipped by 2 bases and J by 5 bases, with 7 bases between them. The chain's CDR3 is CASSLSIDQPQHF. CDR3 coding DNA: TGTGCCAGCAGCTTATCGATTGATCAGCCCCAGCATTTT.